A single sample gave rise to the 7 T cell receptor beta chains below, sequenced in a study of T cell repertoires in cytomegalovirus infection. Using its own MiXCR run on the reads, TCRdb lists one record per CDR3 protein. The table records around 94,000 distinct CDR3 sequences, approximately 16% of them present only once. The specimen sequenced was PBMCs. The receptors stem from a human donor in good health (CMV status not recorded). Some clones in this sample may be carry-over from other donors' samples.

This clonotype was picked up many times. V is TRBV19 and J is TRBJ1-1; D not resolved. Trimming pared 5 bases from V and 1 base from J, leaving 8 bases between. This CDR3 is built from 13 residues. CDR1 and CDR2 (germline): LNHDA, SQIVND (reference sequence). The CDR3 region has the DNA TGTGCCAGTAGTCAAAGGTGGAACACTGAAGCTTTCTTT. Protein: CASSQRWNTEAFF.

This clonotype was counted many times. The chain combines TRBV7-2 with TRBJ2-7, with TRBD2 as a possible D gene (6 bases). The CDR3 is 15 amino acids. Trimming removed 3 bases at V and 5 bases at J, with 17 bases between. Germline V gene sequence: CDR1 SGHTA, CDR2 FQGNSA. The CDR3 DNA sequence: TGTGCCAGCAGCTTTAGCGGTTCTAGAAGACACGAGCAGTACTTC. Its translation is CASSFSGSRRHEQYF.

This clonotype was observed many times. This chain joins TRBV29-1 and TRBJ2-5; weak D call: TRBD2 (5 bases). CDR3 size: 12 residues. The ends were cut back, 3 bases at V and 5 bases at J, with 10 bases in the middle. Germline V gene data show CDR1 as SQVTM and CDR2 as ANQGSEA. CDR3 in DNA: TGCAGCGTTGATCGGGGTTGGGAGACCCAGTACTTC. It is translated as CSVDRGWETQYF.

The J gene is TRBJ2-5, the V gene TRBV27; TRBD2 agrees at 12 bases. Germline V CDR1 and CDR2: MNHEY, SMNVEV (reference sequence). The CDR3 has 17 amino acids. V shed 5 bases, J shed 7 bases, and the junction held 14 bases outside the gene matches. CDR3 coding DNA: TGTGCCAGCAGTAAACGACTAGCGGGGGCACCGCGGGCGACCCAGTACTTC. Its translation is CASSKRLAGAPRATQYF.

This clonotype came up a few times. A much larger clone is a single base away; this may be a read error. The rearrangement links TRBV2 to TRBJ1-5; the D is unclear. The CDR3 runs 16 residues. Germline V lookup: CDR1 SNHLY, CDR2 FYNNEI. The CDR3 reads CACSEGFSPPNQPQHF. The CDR3 DNA sequence: TGTGCCTGCAGTGAAGGGTTCAGTCCCCCCAATCAGCCCCAGCATTTT.

A single count supports this clonotype. The CDR3 bases are TGCGCCAGCAGCCTTGACAGACCTCAGACTGAAAAACTGTTTTTT. Protein product: CASSLDRPQTEKLFF. The V gene is TRBV4-1, the J gene TRBJ1-4, with D perhaps TRBD1 (5 bases). With 4 bases removed from V and 7 bases from J, the gap between germline ends came to 16 bases. This CDR3 region has 15 residues. Germline CDR1 reads MGHRA; CDR2 reads YSYEKL.

Many counts were recorded for this clonotype. The rearrangement joins TRBV7-6 to TRBJ2-3; tentative D call: TRBD2 (6 bases). Germline CDR1 SGHVS, CDR2 FNYEAQ. Trimming removed 5 bases from V and 1 base from J, with 13 bases in between. The CDR3 contains 15 residues. CDR3 loop: CASSPRGIGTDTQYF. CDR3 nucleotides: TGTGCCAGCAGCCCCCGGGGGATTGGCACAGATACGCAGTATTTT.